Listed here is a single TCR beta chain. There are a few counts of this clone. Its antigen target is currently unknown. It has no much larger one-base neighbor in the sample; base qualities were not kept. CDR1 and CDR2, looked up from the germline V gene (reference sequence), are SGHKS and YYEKEE. Trimming removed 0 bases from V and 5 bases from J; the gene matches leave 7 bases unexplained. Inclusive of the bounding cysteine and phenylalanine, the CDR3 is 16 residues long. The retained sequence is limited to the CDR3, 48 bases, with the frame set at the first base. This sample was included in a study of cytomegalovirus exposure and HLA in healthy donors (dated by TCRdb to 2017 to 2019). Regarding the research as a whole: An earlier analysis of fewer than 750 of the donors reported approximately 260 Gb of sequence data and 95 million to 130 million unique TCR beta sequences obtained from about 200 million T cells. Because of strong linkage in the cohort, roughly five DR-DQ haplotypes were treated as single units for association and clustering. The study aimed to test whether signatures of past pathogen exposure could be identified by cataloging public T cell receptors. To decide whether each TCR beta V gene segment behaved as functional or pseudogenic, an earlier analysis of 587 of the donors relied on high-throughput TCR beta sequencing. In a later genetic analysis, genome-wide SNP genotypes for about 65% of the 666 donors were used, and that subset was treated as a discovery cohort. Among 398 genotyped donors of the cohort, an average of around 240,000 unique TCR beta nucleotide sequences were sequenced per donor, roughly a sixth of them non-productive. The number of typed donors differed by locus: about 620-640 for A, B, C, DRB1 and DQB1; 500 to 550 for DQA1; fewer than 610 for DPA1; and some 470 for DPB1. Rather than using new phenotypic data, the later analysis identified candidate immune exposures from TCR beta sequences and from how often those sequences occurred across donors. Roughly 290 gigabases of sequencing data and roughly 81 million unique TCR sequences made up an early release that covered approximately 620 HLA-typed donors. Of the roughly 400 genotyped donors, about 84% fell in the genetic ancestry cluster associated with self-reported Caucasian donors. High-throughput TCR immunosequencing, statistical association of individual TCRs with disease status, and machine learning were combined to predict cytomegalovirus infection status. Donor age, sex, ethnicity and CMV serostatus were compiled together with the repertoire data. The study used immunosequencing to profile the T cell repertoires of 600 to 850 subjects and linked those repertoires to cytomegalovirus serostatus. All discovery cohort repertoires had been generated on a single sequencing platform. In a later analysis, previously published TCR beta repertoires from several hundred donors were re-analyzed and high-resolution HLA genotyping was added so that TCR occurrence patterns could be studied. HLA typing included class I and class II loci at four-digit resolution. A separate validation cohort of over a hundred different subjects was used in addition to the approximately 700-subject first cohort. The investigation overall reported the following: The earlier analysis of nearly 600 of the donors excluded some 15 rarely observed V segments, including chromosome 9 orphons, because counts were too low. It was suggested by the authors that the approach could potentially be generalized to other disease states and immunological phenotypes. In the study, around 150 TCR beta chains were listed as associated with cytomegalovirus. Three of the identified cytomegalovirus-associated TCR beta chains were confirmed in vitro to be specific for cytomegalovirus antigens. Only TCR beta chains were sequenced in this cohort, and the absence of alpha or paired-chain data limited detectable features. In a later analysis, 16,951 TCR beta sequences were associated with specific HLA alleles at a false discovery rate of 0.05. A later analysis found that most CMV-associated TCR beta chains appeared HLA-restricted, with HLA associations seemingly driven largely by CMV exposure. Some IMGT-functional V segments, including TRBV6-2 and TRBV6-3, could not be distinguished by the 87-base-pair reads and were therefore excluded. A later analysis found that HLA-associated TCR beta chains were more clonally expanded and had lower generation probabilities than equally common non-associated chains. Most TCR sequences were seen in very few donors, while some public TCRs were found in many individuals. Correlated functional status among segregating V segments might be attributable to linkage disequilibrium, but an unknown experimental factor could not be ruled out. Immune exposure information for the cohort was limited to CMV serostatus. A cluster of highly shared sequence variants was judged likely to be a technical artifact of the sequencing pipeline. A further reported finding was that TCR beta sequences accurately predicted the HLA-A and HLA-B alleles for most subjects in the first cohort. Because HLA typing was missing for some donors at each locus, association tests included only the typed subset. Several of the top co-occurrence clusters appeared to be linked to parvovirus B19, influenza, CMV and Epstein-Barr virus, according to a later analysis. A later genetic analysis reported fewer N-insertions in productive TCRs among donors in an Asian-associated ancestry cluster than the roughly 650-donor mean. Broadly in line with IMGT annotations, most TCR beta V segments showed up in productive rearrangements about 90% or about 30% of the time in an earlier analysis of 450 to 600 of the donors. V-gene and J-gene trimming of TCR beta chains was associated with a missense DCLRE1C variant in a later genetic analysis, and the association was replicated in an independent cohort. Presence/absence analyses assumed roughly uniform sequencing depth across donors, an assumption that may not hold. Assigning TCR associations to individual alleles was difficult when HLA alleles, especially DR and DQ, strongly co-occurred. According to a later analysis, TCR association rates differed among HLA loci, with DRB1 alleles showing the most associated TCRs and HLA-C alleles showing the fewest. The classifier was reported to diagnose cytomegalovirus status with high specificity and sensitivity in both the original cohort and the validation cohort.

The cohort comprised several hundred healthy bone marrow donors. At the time of sampling, every cohort member was nominally healthy, though immune exposures that went unrecorded were likely present. The donor was CMV seropositive and belonged to the group of 250 to 300 seropositive cohort members. Every donor gave a peripheral blood sample, and the peripheral blood mononuclear cells from that sample were used for TCR beta sequencing. The Qiagen DNeasy Blood Extraction Kit was used to extract genomic DNA from the blood cell samples. The library was generated by the immunoSEQ multiplex PCR assay. For the multiplex PCR, a mixture combining 60 forward primers for TCR Vbeta segments and 13 reverse primers for TCR Jbeta segments was used. The CDR3 region of rearranged TCR beta genes was amplified from genomic DNA with a multiplex PCR assay. The amplified TCR beta libraries were sequenced on the Illumina HiSeq System as 87-base-pair reads. The published analysis was carried out like this. A later analysis counted approximately 84 million unique TCR beta chains across the 666 repertoires, and roughly 11 million of these chains were shared by at least two donors. Raw reads were error-corrected and collapsed into unique sequences by a nearest-neighbor algorithm in which closely related sequences were merged to remove PCR and sequencing errors. To assign V, D and J gene segments, CDR3 sequences were aligned to IMGT reference sequences. For a sequence to be retained, a match of at least six nucleotides to both a V gene segment and a J gene segment was required. A rearrangement counted as productive if the CDR3 had no stop codons and remained in frame with V and J, and every other rearrangement counted as non-productive. Following IMGT convention, CDR3 was defined as the stretch from the second conserved V-encoded cysteine to the conserved J-encoded phenylalanine. The earlier analysis of 550 to 650 of the donors excluded any sequence lacking an unambiguous match to a single V gene segment. An earlier analysis of 550 to 650 of the donors classified V segments as functional when productive rearrangements were above 56.7% and as segregating when the standard deviation between donors was above 5%. To diagnose cytomegalovirus status from the catalog of TCR beta chain sequences, a statistical classification framework was built. In a later analysis, TCR nucleotide sequences were compared against IMGT/GENE-DB human TR gene sequences so that V and J genes could be assigned. Using the TCRdist pipeline, a later analysis assigned CDR3 sequences along with most-parsimonious VDJ recombination scenarios. In a later analysis, every TCR beta chain was defined by the combination of its CDR3 amino acid sequence and its V-gene family, and reads without a unique V-gene family were dropped. In a later analysis, fewer than 650 highly shared, low-generation-probability nucleotide sequences were removed to address suspected cross-contamination and a sequencing artifact. In a later analysis, a clonal expansion index was calculated for each public chain from normalized within-repertoire ranks of inferred template counts. In a later analysis, generation probabilities were computed with a VDJ recombination model fitted to out-of-frame rearrangements, and the resulting probabilities were checked against IGoR. In a later analysis, TCR-TCR, TCR-HLA and TCR-CMV co-occurrence was scored with hypergeometric tests, and a repertoire-size bias correction was applied to TCR pairs. To estimate false discovery rates, a later analysis permuted the HLA or CMV assignments 20 times. In a later analysis, co-occurring TCRs were grouped with DBSCAN, and TCRdist sequence similarity was added when clustering was performed within HLA-allele-positive subsets. Repertoires with fewer than 30,000 or more than 120,000 public chains were left out of co-occurrence clustering, as were a handful of repertoires with anomalous nucleotide sharing. TCRdb took over this immuneACCESS table, retaining in-frame rearrangements with V and J assigned. Such tables are incomplete; in checked studies, under half of the missing clones stem from an unresolved V gene, and the remainder is unexplained. D and trimming were read from the DNA, whereas the V and J calls and clone size are those reported in that table. For this sample there are 150,000 to 200,000 clones; around 75% appear just once. The ten largest clones capture 4.5% to 7.5% of the sample.

The source of this sequence is a woman aged 25-40 years in good health and CMV-seropositive. This sequence uses TRBV5-5 and TRBJ1-5, with TRBD1 matching 8 junction bases. The sequencing sample was made of PBMCs. The nucleotide sequence reads TGTGCCAGCAGCTTGGTCCCCGGGACAGGCGATCAGCCCCAGCATTTT. Its amino acids are CASSLVPGTGDQPQHF.